A single sample is the source of the 12 T cell receptor beta chains below, sequenced in a study of a mutant IDH1 vaccine in newly diagnosed glioma. Time point: week 11, during vaccination. Doses comprised 300 ug of mutant IDH1 20-mer peptide each, plus topical imiquimod. Produced via immunoSEQ multiplex PCR; TCRdb's table is partial and in-frame only. The sample lists around 25,000 clones, over 75% occurring once. Antigen specificity for these receptors is unknown. This sample comprised PBMCs, obtained from a glioma patient whose treatment included an IDH1 peptide vaccine. The receptors come from a woman between 18 and 29 years old with glioma.

J is TRBJ1-2 and V is TRBV6-1; D not certain. The CDR3 runs 15 residues. Germline V gives CDR1 MNHNS, CDR2 SASEGT. The V end lost 0 bases, the J end lost 3 bases, and 11 bases lay between the germline ends. DNA of the CDR3: TGTGCCAGCAGTGAAGCCAAGGGTTATGACTATGGCTACACCTTC. Its translation is CASSEAKGYDYGYTF.

This chain joins TRBV7-9 and TRBJ1-2, with D perhaps matching TRBD1 (6 bases). The CDR3 is 15 amino acids. Trimming pared 0 bases from V and 8 bases from J, leaving 16 bases between. The germline gives CDR1 SEHNR, CDR2 FQNEAQ (reference sequence). The CDR3 region is CASSLATAGVVGYTF. CDR3 in DNA: TGTGCCAGCAGCTTAGCGACGGCAGGGGTTGTGGGCTACACCTTC.

The V gene is TRBV5-5, the J gene TRBJ2-5, with TRBD1 matching over 8 bases. The CDR3 runs to 15 residues. The germline V gene has CDR1 SGHKS and CDR2 YYEKEE (reference sequence). The J segment lost 5 bases and the V segment lost 3 bases, leaving 9 bases of the junction unmatched. The CDR3 DNA reads TGTGCCAGCAGCTATCAGACAGGGGCGGCGGAGACCCAGTACTTC. Translating it yields CASSYQTGAAETQYF.

J is TRBJ1-1 and V is TRBV12-5; 8 bases match TRBD1. The CDR3 length is 13 residues. CDR1 LGHNT and CDR2 FRNRAP come from the germline V gene. Trimming at V came to 9 bases and at J to 2 bases, leaving 5 bases not matched to a gene. CDR3 DNA sequence: TGTGCTAGCCAGGACAGGGACAACACTGAAGCTTTCTTT. Its protein product is CASQDRDNTEAFF. The full variable domain, its missing parts supplied by reference TRBV12-5 and TRBJ1-1, is DARVTQTPRHKVTEMGQEVTMRCQPILGHNTVFWYRQTMMQGLELLAYFRNRAPLDDSGMPKDRFSAEMPDATLATLKIQPSEPRDSAVYFCASQDRDNTEAFFGQGTRLTVV.

The chain recombines TRBV28 with TRBJ2-5; 8 bases fit TRBD2. Trimming removed 7 bases from V and 5 bases from J; junction bases left unmatched: 6. The CDR3 spans 13 residues. Per the germline V gene, CDR1 is MDHEN and CDR2 is SYDVKM. In DNA, the CDR3 is TGTGCCAGCACCGGGAGGGCCTGGGAGACCCAGTACTTC. It is translated as CASTGRAWETQYF.

The rearrangement links TRBV2 to TRBJ1-1, with a possible D match to TRBD1 (5 bases). Germline CDR1 is SNHLY and CDR2 is FYNNEI. The V and J ends lost 2 bases and 0 bases respectively, with 13 bases between them. The CDR3 spans 16 residues. CDR3 loop: CASSERTSFMNTEAFF. The DNA for the CDR3 is TGTGCCAGCAGTGAAAGGACATCTTTCATGAACACTGAAGCTTTCTTT. The full variable domain, rest sourced from reference TRBV2 and TRBJ1-1, is EPEVTQTPSHQVTQMGQEVILRCVPISNHLYFYWYRQILGQKVEFLVSFYNNEISEKSEIFDDQFSVERPDGSNFTLKIRSTKLEDSAMYFCASSERTSFMNTEAFFGQGTRLTVV.

The chain links TRBV6-1 to TRBJ1-5; D remains unclear. The CDR3 has 13 amino acids. Trimming cost V 5 bases and J 5 bases, with 10 bases left between them. Per germline, CDR1 MNHNS and CDR2 SASEGT. CDR3 protein: CASSIGLDQPQHF. CDR3 DNA: TGTGCCAGCAGTATTGGCCTAGATCAGCCCCAGCATTTT.

The J gene is TRBJ1-3, the V gene TRBV7-2; the D gene is possibly TRBD1 (6 bases). Germline lookup yields CDR1 SGHTA and CDR2 FQGNSA. CDR3 length: 16 amino acids. Trimming took 5 bases from V and 2 from J, leaving 16 bases between them. CDR3 sequence (DNA): TGTGCCAGCAGCCGGTGGACAGCTGCTGCTGGAAACACCATATATTTT. It translates to CASSRWTAAAGNTIYF.

The chain couples TRBV6-6 to TRBJ2-6; unclear D gene. The CDR3 is 14 residues long. CDR1 and CDR2 (germline): MNHNY, SVGAGI (reference sequence). Trimming shortened V by 6 bases and J by 4 bases, and 10 bases separated the two germline ends. Written as DNA, the CDR3 is TGTGCCAGCAGCCGATCCGGGGGGGCCAACGTCCTGACTTTC. Translating it yields CASSRSGGANVLTF.

This clone was found once. The gene calls are TRBV7-8 and TRBJ2-6; a possible D gene is TRBD1 (5 bases). V lost 2 bases, J lost 0 bases, and 17 bases lay in between. This CDR3 is built from 19 residues. Per germline, CDR1 SGHVS and CDR2 FQNEAQ. The CDR3 sequence is CASSLRIRTTRSGANVLTF. As DNA, the CDR3 is TGTGCCAGCAGCTTAAGAATCCGGACAACACGCTCTGGGGCCAACGTCCTGACTTTC.

This sequence joins TRBV5-6 and TRBJ1-1; no firm D call. The germline V and J ends were trimmed by 0 bases and 5 bases, with 11 bases remaining between them. CDR1 is SGHDT, CDR2 YYEEEE, per germline. There are 14 residues in the CDR3. The CDR3 DNA sequence: TGTGCCAGCAGCTTGGAGACTTTTGGGACTGAAGCTTTCTTT. Amino acids: CASSLETFGTEAFF.

A few counts support this clone. The chain combines TRBV5-4 with TRBJ1-2; 7 bases line up with TRBD1. Germline V gene lookup returns CDR1 SGHNT and CDR2 YYREEE (reference sequence). The V segment lost 1 base and the J segment 5 bases; nucleotides outside the gene matches: 8. This CDR3 has 15 residues. CDR3 protein: CASSLRQGGTYGYTF. The CDR3 DNA follows: TGTGCCAGCAGCTTGAGACAGGGTGGGACATATGGCTACACCTTC.